The 2 T cell receptor beta chains in this list originate from one sample, sequenced in a study of shared clonotypes between healthy human individuals. Assay: immunoSEQ multiplex PCR; the TCRdb copy retains only in-frame clones and omits some. The repertoire consists of fewer than 1.4 million clones, with approximately 80% occurring once and the leading ten covering 0.5% to 0.65%. The sample consisted of memory CD4+ T cells from PBMCs. Subset: CD45RA-negative fraction. The receptors derive from a man aged 18 to 35 in good health. Some clones in this sample may be carry-over from other donors' samples.

The V gene is TRBV9, the J gene TRBJ1-4; D uncertain. CDR3 length equals 14 residues. The V end lost 0 bases, the J end lost 7 bases, and 10 bases lay between the germline ends. Germline V CDR1 and CDR2: SGDLS, YYNGEE. This CDR3 reads CASSVEASGEKLFF. The DNA of the CDR3 is TGTGCCAGCAGCGTAGAGGCGAGTGGTGAAAAACTGTTTTTT.

The chain uses TRBV6-1 and TRBJ1-2; weak D call: TRBD1 (5 bases). The CDR3 length is 16 residues. Germline-derived CDR1 and CDR2 are MNHNS and SASEGT. V was trimmed by 1 base and J by 0 bases, leaving 12 bases between them. CDR3 protein: CASSEGDGGANYGYTF. CDR3 coding DNA: TGTGCCAGCAGTGAAGGGGACGGAGGGGCTAACTATGGCTACACCTTC.